This T cell receptor (beta chain) was captured by sequencing in a study of CD8+ T cells in alopecia areata (dated by TCRdb to between 2018 and 2020). Concerning the study at large: Treated patients were enrolled in an open-label pilot trial of oral tofacitinib at 5 to 10 mg twice daily for moderate-to-severe alopecia areata. The study used high-throughput TCRbeta sequencing to examine T cell clonal expansion in alopecia areata, in both the C3H/HeJ mouse model and human patients. The SALT score, which quantifies the percentage of affected scalp surface area, was used to measure disease severity in treated patients. In humans, TCRbeta sequencing was performed on scalp tissue and on sorted CD4+ and CD8+ peripheral blood T cells from healthy controls and from patients with patchy or totalis/universalis alopecia areata. Amplification of TCRbeta CDR3 regions was done by immunoSEQ multiplex PCR using 35 Vbeta forward primers and 13 Jbeta reverse primers. RNA was obtained with the PAXgene miRNA kit for fixed scalp, the miRNeasy kit for PBMCs, and the RNeasy kit for mouse skin. Biopsies were taken from tofacitinib-treated patients at baseline and again at 4 and 24 weeks into treatment, and several of those patients also had a later scalp biopsy. Clonality in the scalp was compared among normal scalp (n=4), patchy alopecia areata scalp (n=8), and alopecia totalis/universalis scalp (n=8). Tofacitinib was administered for 6 to 18 months, and 6 months of follow-up off drug were then conducted to assess delayed response and recurrence. Overall study results and their limits: Many expanded lesional clones were found to persist in scalp and blood during tofacitinib treatment, and relapse after treatment cessation may be partly explained by this persistence. TCR sequences shared between patients were less clear than in mice, possibly partly because of HLA diversity in the patient population. Scalp TCR repertoire analysis is complicated because resident alphabeta T cells in normal human skin are also sequenced, whereas mouse skin is dominated by gammadelta T cells. Compared with normal scalp, lesional scalp had higher clonality and more expanded CD8+ clones, particularly in alopecia totalis/universalis, a pattern that suggests antigenic drive. Because the treated cohort was small and had just a single nonresponder, larger studies are needed to establish links between baseline CD8+ expansion and response. Scalp clonality and the number of expanded CD8+ clones among the top 100 scalp clones were significantly decreased by tofacitinib.

Interpreted using the paper, the time point label stands for: less than five weeks on oral tofacitinib. This specimen's treatment or condition label, per the study, means: oral pan-JAK inhibitor, 5-10 mg twice daily. Lesional scalp punch biopsies and peripheral blood were obtained from alopecia areata patients. PBMCs were separated by density centrifugation and stained for CD3, CD4 and CD8, after which CD4+ and CD8+ T cells were sorted on a FACSAria. CDR1 and CDR2 (SGHVS, FNYEAQ) derive from the germline V gene. Trimming at the junction amounts to 2 bases on V and 8 bases on J, and the germline ends lie 4 bases apart. The CDR3 spans 11 residues, from the cysteine through the phenylalanine. Of all the DNA, just the CDR3 is kept, 33 bases in frame from base 1. A note on this clone: Its antigen specificity is not known. It has no much larger one-base neighbor in the sample; base qualities were not kept.

Libraries were built with the immunoSEQ multiplex PCR assay. RNA was extracted from all samples and reverse transcribed into cDNA as template for TCR sequencing. First-strand cDNA was synthesized with SuperScript III using a 2:1 mix of oligo-dT and random hexamers. Amplification bias was assessed with a synthetic immune receptor repertoire, and residual bias was removed computationally. In the paper's pipeline: Raw reads were preprocessed to remove errors, and CDR3 was defined according to IMGT conventions as the region from the conserved cysteine to phenylalanine. Clonality was computed by normalizing Shannon entropy by log2 of the number of productive unique TCRs and subtracting the result from 1. Scalp TCRbeta sequences were cross-referenced with sorted blood CD4 and CD8 repertoires so that the CD4 or CD8 identity of scalp clones could be inferred. In TCRdb, the immuneACCESS table is reduced to in-frame sequences with V and J assigned. These tables do not hold every clone; where another copy was compared, an unresolved V gene accounts for under half, and the others remain unexplained. V and J calls and clone size follow that table, whereas D and trimming were derived from the DNA. The sample profile shows 130,000 to 150,000 clones; roughly four fifths of them were found once. The ten largest account for around 25% of the sample.

This receptor chain uses TRBV7-6 and TRBJ2-1, with the D segment identity uncertain. This receptor was taken from a human donor with alopecia areata. The sample consisted of CD8+ T cells sorted from blood, taken at week 4, from a patient treated with tofacitinib. This receptor carries the CDR3 CASSLHHEQFF. At the DNA level, the sequence is TGTGCCAGCAGCTTACACCATGAGCAGTTCTTC.